A selection of T cell receptor beta chains follows, all from one sample in a study of regulatory T cells. The protocol was immunoSEQ multiplex PCR, while the TCRdb copy is restricted to in-frame clones and leaves out a portion. The table has 20,000 to 25,000 clones, approximately 93% seen once. Sequencing was carried out using CD8+ T cells sorted from blood. The receptors come from a child aged 2-15 years with CD3G deficiency. Both conserved end residues are part of each CDR3. The D gene is left open where the match is weak. Clone size, where shown, is once, few, many, or a class for clones that have expanded.

NA,TRBJ2-5,NA,TRBV10-3,TGTGCCATCGGTCGCGGGAAGGGGGAGACCCAGTACTTC,CAIGRGKGETQYF
NA,TRBJ2-7,NA,TRBV6-1,TGTGCCAGCAGTGATTTTCTCTACGAGCAGTACTTC,CASSDFLYEQYF
TRBD1,TRBJ1-1,NA,TRBV28,TGTGCCAGCAGTCCGCCGGACAGGGACACTGAAGCTTTCTTT,CASSPPDRDTEAFF
NA,TRBJ2-2,NA,TRBV28,TGTGCCAGCAGTCAGGCCGAGGAAAACACCGGGGAGCTGTTTTTT,CASSQAEENTGELFF
TRBD1,TRBJ1-5,NA,TRBV29-1,TGCAGCGGTCACAGGGGATTTAATCAGCCCCAGCATTTT,CSGHRGFNQPQHF
NA,TRBJ2-7,NA,TRBV21-1,TGTGCCAGCAGCAAAGGGAGACGGGACAAGAACTACGAGCAGTACTTC,CASSKGRRDKNYEQYF
NA,TRBJ2-1,NA,TRBV6-6,TGTGCCAGCAGTTACGCGGGAGAGCAGTTCTTC,CASSYAGEQFF
NA,TRBJ2-3,NA,TRBV28,TGTGCCAGCAGTGGGGCAGGGCCCACAGATACGCAGTATTTT,CASSGAGPTDTQYF
NA,TRBJ1-1,NA,TRBV6-5,TGTGCCAGCAGTTCCGACCCGAGCACTGAAGCTTTCTTT,CASSSDPSTEAFF
NA,TRBJ2-2,once,TRBV6-1,TGTGCCAGCACGGTGGAGGGAATAATCACCGGGGAGCTGTTTTTT,CASTVEGIITGELFF
NA,TRBJ2-1,NA,TRBV4-1,TGCGCCAGCAGCAACGATACCCTCAATGAGCAGTTCTTC,CASSNDTLNEQFF
NA,TRBJ1-1,NA,TRBV11-2,TGTGCCAGCAGCTTTAGACAGGCGAACACTGAAGCTTTCTTT,CASSFRQANTEAFF
NA,TRBJ2-7,NA,TRBV28,TGTGCCAGCAGTTTATACAGGGCGGTCGAGCAGTACTTC,CASSLYRAVEQYF
NA,TRBJ2-7,NA,TRBV6-1,TGTGCCAGCAGTGAACTGTCGCGGAGCTCCTACGAGCAGTACTTC,CASSELSRSSYEQYF
TRBD1,TRBJ2-1,NA,TRBV7-8,TGTGCCAGCAGCATACGACAGGGCTCCTACAATGAGCAGTTCTTC,CASSIRQGSYNEQFF
NA,TRBJ2-3,NA,TRBV6-1,TGTGCCAGCAGTGGACTAGGGTCGGCAGATACGCAGTATTTT,CASSGLGSADTQYF
NA,TRBJ2-3,NA,TRBV7-9,TGTGCCAGCAGCTTAGGCGGACCTCTACTCACAGATACGCAGTATTTT,CASSLGGPLLTDTQYF
NA,TRBJ1-5,NA,TRBV6-1,TGTGCCAGCAGTGAAATCTTCAATCAGCCCCAGCATTTT,CASSEIFNQPQHF
NA,TRBJ2-7,NA,TRBV7-8,TGTGCCAGCAGCCAACTGACAGGAGGCGTGCACGAGCAGTACTTC,CASSQLTGGVHEQYF
NA,TRBJ1-4,NA,TRBV28,TGTGCCAGCAAGGCGGGGGGGGAAAAACTGTTTTTT,CASKAGGEKLFF
NA,TRBJ2-7,NA,TRBV28,TGTGCCAGCAGTCTGAGGGGTAACGTTCCCTACGAGCAGTACTTC,CASSLRGNVPYEQYF
NA,TRBJ2-3,once,TRBV27,TGTGCCAGCAGTCCCCGACTAGGAATCACAGATACGCAGTATTTT,CASSPRLGITDTQYF
NA,TRBJ2-3,NA,TRBV10-1,TGCGCCAGCAGTGACGCCCGAATGCGCGTGGGCTGCACAGATACGCAGTATTTT,CASSDARMRVGCTDTQYF
TRBD2,TRBJ2-1,NA,TRBV28,TGTGCCAGCAGTATCTCACACGGGACTAGCGGGAGGGCTTCAAGAGGTGAGCAGTTCTTC,CASSISHGTSGRASRGEQFF
NA,TRBJ2-1,NA,TRBV7-3,TGTGCCAGCACAACGACTGGCCAGCGGGGCAGGGGTGAGCAGTTCTTC,CASTTTGQRGRGEQFF
NA,TRBJ2-2,NA,TRBV11-2,TGTGCCAGCAGCTCCTGGGACACCGGGGAGCTGTTTTTT,CASSSWDTGELFF
NA,TRBJ1-3,NA,TRBV11-2,TGTGCCAGCAGCCGTGCCTATGCGGGAGACTCTGGAAACACCATATATTTT,CASSRAYAGDSGNTIYF
NA,TRBJ2-7,NA,TRBV11-2,TGTGCCAGCAGCCTCACCTTGACAGGAAACCTCTACGAGCAGTACTTC,CASSLTLTGNLYEQYF
NA,TRBJ2-7,NA,TRBV7-8,TGTGCCAGCAGCTTAGGGCCGTCCTACGAGCAGTACTTC,CASSLGPSYEQYF
NA,TRBJ2-1,NA,TRBV27,TGTGCCAGCAGTTTATCGGGGGGAAGGCAGTTCTTC,CASSLSGGRQFF
NA,TRBJ2-5,NA,TRBV28,TGTGCCAGCAGTTTGCGGAGCCGGGCATTTGGGGGAGGTTGGCAAGAGACCCAGTACTTC,CASSLRSRAFGGGWQETQYF
NA,TRBJ2-7,NA,TRBV30,TGTGCCAGGGCGTGTAGGGGGGGAAACAAGGGTTTCCTGTTGATGCAGTACTTC,CARACRGGNKGFLLMQYF
NA,TRBJ1-2,NA,TRBV6-1,TGTGCCAGCAGCAAAGAGGACCGACTCTTCTATGGCTACACCTTC,CASSKEDRLFYGYTF
TRBD2,TRBJ2-5,once,TRBV7-8,TGTGCCAGCAGCCGACTAGCGGGAGAAGAGACCCAGTACTTC,CASSRLAGEETQYF
NA,TRBJ2-1,NA,TRBV6-1,TGTGCCAGCAGTGAGCTATACAATGAGCAGTTCTTC,CASSELYNEQFF
NA,TRBJ1-2,NA,TRBV5-5,TGTGCCAGCAGCCAAATGACATTGACCATGACCGGCGATGGCTACACCTTC,CASSQMTLTMTGDGYTF
NA,TRBJ2-7,NA,TRBV28,TGTGCCAGCAGTCAGGTAGATCCCTCACGCCCCTACGAGCAGTACTTC,CASSQVDPSRPYEQYF
NA,TRBJ2-3,NA,TRBV28,TGTGCCAGCAGTTTAAGAAGCACAGATACGCAGTATTTT,CASSLRSTDTQYF
TRBD2,TRBJ2-7,NA,TRBV28,TGTGCCAGCAGTTTTGCGGCGGGAGCGGCCTCTACCTACGAGCAGTACTTC,CASSFAAGAASTYEQYF
NA,TRBJ2-7,NA,TRBV21-1,TGTGCCACCTCTAATGGTGGGCAGTACTTC,CATSNGGQYF
NA,TRBJ2-3,NA,TRBV27,TGTGCCAGCAGTTTAACTGGTAAAGATACGCAGTATTTT,CASSLTGKDTQYF
TRBD1,TRBJ2-3,NA,TRBV7-9,TGTGCCAGCAGCCCGCTGGGACAGGGCAGCACAGATACGCAGTATTTT,CASSPLGQGSTDTQYF
NA,TRBJ1-5,NA,TRBV6-4,TGTGCCAGCAGTGACCGAATCGGGTTGCGGCCCCAGCATTTT,CASSDRIGLRPQHF
NA,TRBJ1-4,once,TRBV7-7,TGTGCTGGAGACCGCCGACACCGCGCAACTAATGAAAAACTGTTTTTT,CAGDRRHRATNEKLFF
NA,TRBJ1-1,NA,TRBV7-9,TGTGCCAGCAGCTTAGGACGGTTGAACACTGAAGCTTTCTTT,CASSLGRLNTEAFF
NA,TRBJ2-7,once,TRBV6-1,TGTGCCAGCGCCCGCGGGCAGGCCCCGGGAAACGAGCAGTACTTC,CASARGQAPGNEQYF